A selection of T cell receptor beta chains follows, all from one sample in a study of cytomegalovirus exposure and HLA in healthy donors. Sequenced by immunoSEQ multiplex PCR; TCRdb stores in-frame clones only, minus some. The profile covers about 170,000 clones, with under 90% appearing a single time and approximately 10% taken by the ten largest. Sequenced material: PBMCs. The origin of the receptors is a woman under 30 in good health and CMV-seropositive. The CDR3 runs from the conserved cysteine through the conserved F or W. A D gene is named only where the DNA matches it firmly. Clone size is given for some rows only: seen once, a few or many times, or a class if the clone is expanded.

j_call: TRBJ2-3; clone_size: -; v_call: TRBV29-1; d_call: -; cdr3_aa: CSAGPGLHTDTQYF; cdr3_nt: TGCAGCGCCGGTCCAGGGCTTCACACAGATACGCAGTATTTT
j_call: TRBJ1-3; clone_size: -; v_call: TRBV7-2; d_call: TRBD1; cdr3_aa: CASSPSTGRNTIYF; cdr3_nt: TGTGCCAGCAGCCCCTCGACAGGGCGAAACACCATATATTTT
j_call: TRBJ2-7; clone_size: -; v_call: TRBV28; d_call: -; cdr3_aa: CASSSPHAGSYEQYF; cdr3_nt: TGTGCCAGCAGTTCCCCCCATGCGGGCTCCTACGAGCAGTACTTC
j_call: TRBJ2-1; clone_size: -; v_call: TRBV10-3; d_call: TRBD1; cdr3_aa: CAISESDRANEQFF; cdr3_nt: TGTGCCATCAGTGAGTCAGACAGGGCCAATGAGCAGTTCTTC
j_call: TRBJ2-1; clone_size: -; v_call: TRBV7-8; d_call: TRBD2; cdr3_aa: CASSFSGRANEQFF; cdr3_nt: TGTGCCAGCAGCTTTAGCGGGAGGGCTAATGAGCAGTTCTTC
j_call: TRBJ2-1; clone_size: -; v_call: TRBV10-2; d_call: TRBD2; cdr3_aa: CASSEMLAGYNEQFF; cdr3_nt: TGCGCCAGCAGTGAGATGTTAGCGGGCTACAATGAGCAGTTCTTC
j_call: TRBJ1-1; clone_size: -; v_call: TRBV29-1; d_call: -; cdr3_aa: CSAFGGGVNTEAFF; cdr3_nt: TGCAGCGCATTTGGGGGAGGGGTGAACACTGAAGCTTTCTTT
j_call: TRBJ2-7; clone_size: -; v_call: TRBV7-2; d_call: -; cdr3_aa: CASSLVTYPTPPSYEQYF; cdr3_nt: TGTGCCAGCAGCTTAGTAACCTACCCGACTCCCCCTTCCTACGAGCAGTACTTC
j_call: TRBJ2-2; clone_size: -; v_call: TRBV2; d_call: TRBD2; cdr3_aa: CASSEGAGGSGELFF; cdr3_nt: TGTGCCAGCAGTGAGGGAGCGGGAGGATCTGGGGAGCTGTTTTTT
j_call: TRBJ2-5; clone_size: -; v_call: TRBV5-1; d_call: -; cdr3_aa: CASSLGQTWETQYF; cdr3_nt: TGCGCCAGCAGCTTGGGCCAGACTTGGGAGACCCAGTACTTC
j_call: TRBJ2-7; clone_size: -; v_call: TRBV5-1; d_call: -; cdr3_aa: CASSTDFSYEQYF; cdr3_nt: TGCGCCAGCAGCACTGACTTTTCCTACGAGCAGTACTTC
j_call: TRBJ1-2; clone_size: once; v_call: TRBV10-3; d_call: -; cdr3_aa: CAISESGDGYTF; cdr3_nt: TGTGCCATCAGTGAGTCGGGAGATGGCTACACCTTC
j_call: TRBJ2-1; clone_size: -; v_call: TRBV19; d_call: TRBD1; cdr3_aa: CASSRVITTGSGEQFF; cdr3_nt: TGTGCCAGTAGTAGGGTTATAACGACAGGGTCCGGTGAGCAGTTCTTC
j_call: TRBJ2-7; clone_size: few; v_call: TRBV7-6; d_call: TRBD1; cdr3_aa: CASGQGDTYEQYF; cdr3_nt: TGTGCCAGTGGACAGGGCGATACCTACGAGCAGTACTTC
j_call: TRBJ2-7; clone_size: -; v_call: TRBV28; d_call: -; cdr3_aa: CASSLGGYEQYF; cdr3_nt: TGTGCCAGCAGTTTGGGCGGGTACGAGCAGTACTTC
j_call: TRBJ1-2; clone_size: -; v_call: TRBV10-3; d_call: -; cdr3_aa: CAISESGADGFYGYTF; cdr3_nt: TGTGCCATCAGTGAGTCTGGGGCAGACGGCTTCTATGGCTACACCTTC
j_call: TRBJ2-2; clone_size: -; v_call: TRBV28; d_call: -; cdr3_aa: CASTGTSNTGELFF; cdr3_nt: TGTGCCAGCACCGGGACATCGAACACCGGGGAGCTGTTTTTT
j_call: TRBJ2-1; clone_size: -; v_call: TRBV7-3; d_call: TRBD2; cdr3_aa: CASSFSGLGYNEQFF; cdr3_nt: TGTGCCAGCAGCTTTTCAGGACTAGGATACAATGAGCAGTTCTTC
j_call: TRBJ2-1; clone_size: -; v_call: TRBV28; d_call: TRBD1; cdr3_aa: CASRTTGAEQFF; cdr3_nt: TGTGCCAGCAGAACAACAGGGGCTGAGCAGTTCTTC
j_call: TRBJ1-2; clone_size: -; v_call: TRBV30; d_call: -; cdr3_aa: CAWIGAPAGGYTF; cdr3_nt: TGTGCCTGGATAGGGGCCCCGGCTGGTGGCTACACCTTC
j_call: TRBJ2-1; clone_size: -; v_call: TRBV5-1; d_call: TRBD1; cdr3_aa: CASSSPGQGAFSEQFF; cdr3_nt: TGCGCCAGCAGCTCCCCGGGACAGGGGGCTTTTAGTGAGCAGTTCTTC
j_call: TRBJ2-7; clone_size: -; v_call: TRBV2; d_call: TRBD2; cdr3_aa: CASSLSGGTYEQYF; cdr3_nt: TGTGCCAGCAGTCTTAGCGGGGGGACCTACGAGCAGTACTTC
j_call: TRBJ2-7; clone_size: -; v_call: TRBV5-1; d_call: -; cdr3_aa: CASSLAISGNYEQYF; cdr3_nt: TGCGCCAGCAGCTTGGCCATTAGCGGAAACTACGAGCAGTACTTC
j_call: TRBJ1-1; clone_size: -; v_call: TRBV5-8; d_call: TRBD1; cdr3_aa: CASSLETGMNTEAFF; cdr3_nt: TGTGCCAGCAGCTTGGAGACAGGGATGAACACTGAAGCTTTCTTT
j_call: TRBJ2-1; clone_size: few; v_call: TRBV18; d_call: -; cdr3_aa: CASSPNNEQFF; cdr3_nt: TGTGCCAGCTCCCCCAACAATGAGCAGTTCTTC
j_call: TRBJ2-7; clone_size: -; v_call: TRBV15; d_call: TRBD1; cdr3_aa: CATSREGGQGLYEQYF; cdr3_nt: TGTGCCACCAGCAGAGAAGGGGGACAGGGGCTCTACGAGCAGTACTTC
j_call: TRBJ2-1; clone_size: -; v_call: TRBV2; d_call: TRBD2; cdr3_aa: CAGQGGLAGANEQFF; cdr3_nt: TGTGCCGGTCAAGGAGGACTAGCGGGAGCTAATGAGCAGTTCTTC
j_call: TRBJ2-7; clone_size: once; v_call: TRBV6-1; d_call: -; cdr3_aa: CASTFGYEQYF; cdr3_nt: TGTGCCAGCACGTTCGGTTACGAGCAGTACTTC
j_call: TRBJ2-7; clone_size: -; v_call: TRBV10-3; d_call: -; cdr3_aa: CAIRTGTDYEQYF; cdr3_nt: TGTGCCATCCGTACAGGAACAGACTACGAGCAGTACTTC
j_call: TRBJ1-5; clone_size: -; v_call: TRBV19; d_call: TRBD1; cdr3_aa: CASSGGPGGFLGNQPQHF; cdr3_nt: TGTGCCAGTAGTGGAGGACCAGGGGGATTTTTAGGCAATCAGCCCCAGCATTTT
j_call: TRBJ2-7; clone_size: once; v_call: TRBV4-2; d_call: TRBD2; cdr3_aa: CASSQGEAGGPKQYF; cdr3_nt: TGTGCCAGCAGCCAAGGAGAAGCGGGAGGGCCCAAGCAGTACTTC
j_call: TRBJ2-1; clone_size: -; v_call: TRBV28; d_call: TRBD1; cdr3_aa: CASTSGTGGINEQFF; cdr3_nt: TGTGCCAGCACTTCCGGGACAGGGGGAATTAATGAGCAGTTCTTC
j_call: TRBJ2-7; clone_size: -; v_call: TRBV14; d_call: -; cdr3_aa: CASSQEPQGPYEQYF; cdr3_nt: TGTGCCAGCAGCCAAGAACCACAGGGTCCCTACGAGCAGTACTTC
j_call: TRBJ2-2; clone_size: -; v_call: TRBV7-9; d_call: TRBD1; cdr3_aa: CASSLQGARTGELFF; cdr3_nt: TGTGCCAGCAGCCTACAGGGGGCGAGGACCGGGGAGCTGTTTTTT
j_call: TRBJ2-1; clone_size: -; v_call: TRBV7-6; d_call: -; cdr3_aa: CASSLERSGAYNEQFF; cdr3_nt: TGTGCCAGCAGCTTAGAAAGGTCAGGGGCCTACAATGAGCAGTTCTTC
j_call: TRBJ2-3; clone_size: once; v_call: TRBV20-1; d_call: -; cdr3_aa: CSAMGGDTQYF; cdr3_nt: TGCAGTGCTATGGGGGGAGATACGCAGTATTTT
j_call: TRBJ1-1; clone_size: -; v_call: TRBV7-6; d_call: TRBD1; cdr3_aa: CASSLSQGANTEAFF; cdr3_nt: TGTGCCAGCAGCTTATCCCAGGGGGCAAACACTGAAGCTTTCTTT
j_call: TRBJ1-5; clone_size: -; v_call: TRBV19; d_call: TRBD1; cdr3_aa: CASSRGQGAWQPQHF; cdr3_nt: TGTGCCAGTAGTAGGGGACAGGGGGCATGGCAGCCCCAGCATTTT
j_call: TRBJ2-5; clone_size: -; v_call: TRBV2; d_call: TRBD1; cdr3_aa: CASSGQGKTQYF; cdr3_nt: TGTGCCAGCAGTGGACAGGGAAAGACCCAGTACTTC
j_call: TRBJ2-7; clone_size: -; v_call: TRBV30; d_call: TRBD2; cdr3_aa: CAWSRLAGPYEQYF; cdr3_nt: TGTGCCTGGAGTAGGCTAGCGGGACCCTACGAGCAGTACTTC
j_call: TRBJ2-3; clone_size: -; v_call: TRBV19; d_call: TRBD2; cdr3_aa: CASSRLAGEVTDTQYF; cdr3_nt: TGTGCCAGTAGTAGATTAGCGGGAGAGGTCACAGATACGCAGTATTTT